This is a list of T cell receptor beta chains from one sample in a study of blood T cell repertoires in COVID-19. TCRdb's table, derived via immunoSEQ multiplex PCR, lists solely in-frame clones and lacks some. The sample carries tens of thousands of clones, roughly 85% recorded once. Specimen: peripheral blood. The receptors originated from a human donor in a cohort sampled during active COVID-19. CDR3s include the opening cysteine and the closing phenylalanine or tryptophan. A D gene is named only where the DNA matches it firmly. Where a row states a size, it is once, few, many or the class of an expanded clone; other rows omit it.

>TRBD1|TRBV5-5|NA|TRBJ1-5
TGTGCCAGCAGCTTGTCGGGCACAGGGGGCGGGCAGCCCCAGCATTTT
CASSLSGTGGGQPQHF
>NA|TRBV12-3/TRBV12-4|NA|TRBJ1-2
TGTGCCAGCAGTTTAACTTTTCTTGGCTACACCTTC
CASSLTFLGYTF
>NA|TRBV18|NA|TRBJ2-1
TGTGCCAGCACAGGGACTACTTACCCAACCGAGCAGTTCTTC
CASTGTTYPTEQFF
>NA|TRBV6-2/TRBV6-3|NA|TRBJ1-3
TGTGCCAGCAGCTCGTCCGGACAGACTGGAAACACCATATATTTT
CASSSSGQTGNTIYF
>TRBD1|TRBV7-6|few|TRBJ2-1
TGTGCCAGCGTTCCGGGGGGACAGGGCTCCTACAATGAGCAGTTCTTC
CASVPGGQGSYNEQFF
>TRBD2|TRBV25-1|NA|TRBJ2-1
TGTGCCAGCAGTGAGCATCTAGCGGGGGGGAATGAGCAGTTCTTC
CASSEHLAGGNEQFF
>TRBD1|TRBV15|NA|TRBJ1-3
TGTGCCACCAGCAGAGATAGAACGAGGACAGGGGGAGATGGAAACACCATATATTTT
CATSRDRTRTGGDGNTIYF
>TRBD1|TRBV28|NA|TRBJ1-2
TGTGCCAGCAGTTCCAGGACAGGGCTGGGGGACTATGGCTACACCTTC
CASSSRTGLGDYGYTF
>NA|TRBV6-1|NA|TRBJ2-3
TGTGCCAGCAGTGAAGTAGCCGGGAGTTCGGATACGCAGTATTTT
CASSEVAGSSDTQYF
>NA|TRBV7-8|NA|TRBJ1-3
TGTGCCAGCAGCTTTGGTTGGGACTCCTCTGGAAACACCATATATTTT
CASSFGWDSSGNTIYF